In its sample, the clone carrying this T cell receptor (beta chain) was seen many times. The antigen is undetermined. This entry comes from a study of T-cell reconstitution after alpha-beta-depleted transplantation in children. General study findings and limits: A year post-transplant, T-cell counts and diversity derived mostly from newly produced T cells. At day 60, the high TCRbeta diversity found in some patients originated from recipient T cells and thymic progenitors that had survived.

This sample's TCRbeta library carried unique molecular identifier barcodes. TCRdb used MiXCR to reprocess the PCR reads, holding one entry per CDR3 protein. The table lists 250,000 to 300,000 distinct CDR3 sequences, almost 8% of them singletons. The CDR3 consists of 15 residues. CDR1 and CDR2 from the germline V gene are DFQATT and SNEGSKA (reference sequence). The ends were cut back, 3 bases at V and 2 bases at J, with 17 bases in the middle. Sequencing used peripheral blood, obtained 360 days after TCRalphabeta/CD19-depleted stem cell transplant. This sequence was found in a female patient aged 2 to 10 who had a stem cell transplant for Fanconi anemia, so the T cells may come from the graft donor. The gene calls are TRBV20-1 and TRBJ2-7, with D possibly matching TRBD2 (6 bases). The CDR3 loop reads CSASTLMGGTYEQYF. DNA of the CDR3: TGCAGTGCTAGTACCTTGATGGGGGGAACCTACGAGCAGTACTTC.